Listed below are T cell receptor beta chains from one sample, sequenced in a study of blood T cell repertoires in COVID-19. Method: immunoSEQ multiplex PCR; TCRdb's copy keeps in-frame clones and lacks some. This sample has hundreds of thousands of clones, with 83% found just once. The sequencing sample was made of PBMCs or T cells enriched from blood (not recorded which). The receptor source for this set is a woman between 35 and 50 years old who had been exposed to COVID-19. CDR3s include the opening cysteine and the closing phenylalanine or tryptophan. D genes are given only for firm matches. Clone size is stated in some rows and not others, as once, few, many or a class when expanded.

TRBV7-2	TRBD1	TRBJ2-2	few	CASGGQGGTGELFF	TGTGCCAGCGGGGGACAGGGGGGAACCGGGGAGCTGTTTTTT
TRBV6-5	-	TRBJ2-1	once	CASSTDGGSNNEQFF	TGTGCCAGCAGTACCGACGGGGGTAGTAACAATGAGCAGTTCTTC
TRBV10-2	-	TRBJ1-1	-	CASSIRIDTEAFF	TGCGCCAGCAGCATCCGTATAGACACTGAAGCTTTCTTT
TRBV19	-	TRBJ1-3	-	CASTDIGNTIYF	TGTGCCAGTACCGACATCGGAAACACCATATATTTT
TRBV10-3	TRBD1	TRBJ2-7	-	CAISPGQGRFEQYF	TGTGCCATCAGTCCGGGACAGGGGAGGTTCGAGCAGTACTTC
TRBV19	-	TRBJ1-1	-	CASRRLRAGTEAFF	TGTGCCAGTAGGCGCCTCAGGGCGGGAACTGAAGCTTTCTTT
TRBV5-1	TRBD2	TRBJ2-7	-	CASSLAAAGGEYEQYF	TGCGCCAGCAGCTTGGCGGCGGCGGGGGGCGAATACGAGCAGTACTTC
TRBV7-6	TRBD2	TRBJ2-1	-	CASPLPGTRAYNEQFF	TGTGCCAGCCCTCTTCCCGGGACTAGGGCCTACAATGAGCAGTTCTTC
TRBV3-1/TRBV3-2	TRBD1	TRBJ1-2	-	CASSQAGTGVYGYTF	TGTGCCAGCAGCCAAGCCGGGACAGGGGTCTATGGCTACACCTTC
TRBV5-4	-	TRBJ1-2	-	CASSLRGLSTNRANYGYTF	TGTGCCAGCAGCTTGCGGGGACTGTCGACTAATAGAGCTAACTATGGCTACACCTTC
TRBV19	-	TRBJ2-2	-	CASSPRLGGELFF	TGTGCCAGTAGTCCGCGGCTGGGCGGGGAGCTGTTTTTT
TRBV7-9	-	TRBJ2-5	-	CASSFREQETQYF	TGTGCCAGCAGCTTCCGGGAACAAGAGACCCAGTACTTC
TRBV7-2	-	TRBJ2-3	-	CASSSRRGSTDTQYF	TGTGCCAGCAGCTCACGACGGGGTAGCACAGATACGCAGTATTTT
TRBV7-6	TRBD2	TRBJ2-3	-	CASSLGPARGGEDTQYF	TGTGCCAGCAGCTTAGGGCCCGCGCGGGGGGGCGAAGATACGCAGTATTTT
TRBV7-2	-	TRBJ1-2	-	CASSSGQEDYGYTF	TGTGCCAGCAGCTCCGGGCAGGAGGACTATGGCTACACCTTC
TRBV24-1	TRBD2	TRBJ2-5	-	CATSDLAGGPETQYF	TGTGCCACCAGTGATCTAGCGGGGGGGCCCGAGACCCAGTACTTC
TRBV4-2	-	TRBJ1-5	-	CASSQDPTGSNQPQHF	TGTGCCAGCAGCCAAGACCCTACAGGGAGCAATCAGCCCCAGCATTTT
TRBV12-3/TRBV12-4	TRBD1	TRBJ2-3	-	CASRGQGTDTQYF	TGTGCCAGCAGGGGACAGGGCACAGATACGCAGTATTTT
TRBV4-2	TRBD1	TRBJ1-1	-	CASSQEWETGVNTEAFF	TGTGCCAGCAGCCAAGAATGGGAAACAGGGGTAAACACTGAAGCTTTCTTT
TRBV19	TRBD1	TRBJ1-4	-	CASSIQGQGDEKLFF	TGTGCCAGTAGTATACAGGGACAGGGGGATGAAAAACTGTTTTTT
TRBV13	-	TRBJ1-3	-	CASSLGAGGQAGNTIYF	TGTGCCAGCAGCTTAGGAGCGGGGGGGCAGGCTGGAAACACCATATATTTT
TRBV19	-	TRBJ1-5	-	CASSAPSDKDNQPQHF	TGTGCCAGTAGTGCCCCTTCGGACAAGGACAATCAGCCCCAGCATTTT
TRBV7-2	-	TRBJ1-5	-	CASRTGLNQPQHF	TGTGCCAGCAGAACAGGGCTCAATCAGCCCCAGCATTTT
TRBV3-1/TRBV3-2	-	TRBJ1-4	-	CASSGFKTDGGKANEKLFF	TGTGCCAGCAGCGGCTTTAAGACCGACGGGGGTAAGGCTAATGAAAAACTGTTTTTT
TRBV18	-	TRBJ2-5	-	CASSILKETQYF	TGTGCCAGCTCAATACTTAAGGAGACCCAGTACTTC
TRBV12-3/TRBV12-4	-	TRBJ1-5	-	CASTLRGGQPQHF	TGTGCCAGCACCCTGAGAGGTGGGCAGCCCCAGCATTTT
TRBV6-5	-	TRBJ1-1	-	CASSSGVTGTEAFF	TGTGCCAGCAGTTCAGGCGTAACCGGCACTGAAGCTTTCTTT
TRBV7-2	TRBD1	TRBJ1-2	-	CASSRGTGGVGYGYTF	TGTGCCAGCAGCCGCGGGACAGGGGGAGTCGGCTATGGCTACACCTTC
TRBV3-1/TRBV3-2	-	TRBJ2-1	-	CASSQRSPEQFF	TGTGCCAGCAGCCAACGTAGCCCTGAGCAGTTCTTC
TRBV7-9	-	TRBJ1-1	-	CASSPWQGLGTEAFF	TGTGCCAGCAGCCCCTGGCAGGGGTTGGGCACTGAAGCTTTCTTT
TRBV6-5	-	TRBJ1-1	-	CASRAPNTEAFF	TGTGCCAGCAGGGCACCAAACACTGAAGCTTTCTTT
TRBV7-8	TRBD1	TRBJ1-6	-	CASSSWDSSVAPLHF	TGTGCCAGCAGCTCGTGGGACAGTAGCGTCGCACCCCTCCACTTT
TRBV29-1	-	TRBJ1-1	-	CSVEHRGDTEAFF	TGCAGCGTTGAGCACCGGGGGGACACTGAAGCTTTCTTT
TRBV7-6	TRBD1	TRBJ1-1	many	CASSYLTGTGMNTEAFF	TGTGCCAGCAGCTACCTTACGGGGACAGGGATGAACACTGAAGCTTTCTTT
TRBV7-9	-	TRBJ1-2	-	CASSPLGTEGGYTF	TGTGCCAGCAGCCCCCTGGGTACGGAGGGGGGCTACACCTTC
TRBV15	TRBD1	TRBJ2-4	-	CATSRDGQGGANIQYF	TGTGCCACCAGCAGAGACGGACAGGGCGGCGCAAACATTCAGTACTTC
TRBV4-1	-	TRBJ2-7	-	CASSQVGGAEQYF	TGCGCCAGCAGCCAAGTAGGAGGGGCCGAGCAGTACTTC
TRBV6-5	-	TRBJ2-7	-	CASSHDTQPYEQYF	TGTGCCAGCAGTCACGACACTCAACCCTACGAGCAGTACTTC
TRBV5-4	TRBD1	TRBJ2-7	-	CASSLYQGAYEQYF	TGTGCCAGCAGCTTGTACCAGGGGGCCTACGAGCAGTACTTC
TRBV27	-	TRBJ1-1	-	CASSLDSGNTEAFF	TGTGCCAGCAGTTTAGATTCGGGGAACACTGAAGCTTTCTTT
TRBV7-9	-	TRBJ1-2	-	CASSVAVWSHYGYTF	TGTGCCAGCTCCGTGGCCGTTTGGTCCCACTATGGCTACACCTTC
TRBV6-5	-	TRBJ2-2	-	CASKSTGELFF	TGTGCCAGCAAATCGACCGGGGAGCTGTTTTTT
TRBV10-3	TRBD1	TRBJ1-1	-	CAITLDRAWGTEAFF	TGTGCCATCACTCTAGACAGGGCGTGGGGCACTGAAGCTTTCTTT
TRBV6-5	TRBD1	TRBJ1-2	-	CASTKRGQDGYTF	TGTGCCAGCACCAAGAGGGGACAGGATGGCTACACCTTC
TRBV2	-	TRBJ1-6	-	CASSDRTANSPLHF	TGTGCCAGCAGTGACAGAACAGCTAATTCACCCCTCCACTTT
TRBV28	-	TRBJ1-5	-	CASSSRDYSNQPQHF	TGTGCCAGCAGTTCCCGGGACTATAGCAATCAGCCCCAGCATTTT
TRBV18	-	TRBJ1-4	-	CASSPRDPGGSTNEKLFF	TGTGCCAGCTCACCACGGGATCCGGGGGGCTCAACTAATGAAAAACTGTTTTTT
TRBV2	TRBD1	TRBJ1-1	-	CASQGQFNTEAFF	TGTGCCAGCCAGGGACAGTTTAACACTGAAGCTTTCTTT
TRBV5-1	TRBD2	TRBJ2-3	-	CASSMGLAVDTQYF	TGCGCCAGCAGCATGGGGCTAGCGGTGGATACGCAGTATTTT
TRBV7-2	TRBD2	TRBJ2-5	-	CASSLETSGGVETQYF	TGTGCCAGCAGCTTAGAGACTAGCGGGGGGGTTGAGACCCAGTACTTC
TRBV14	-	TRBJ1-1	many	CASSQAGALNTEAFF	TGTGCCAGCAGCCAAGCGGGAGCCCTGAACACTGAAGCTTTCTTT
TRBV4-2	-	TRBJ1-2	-	CASSQEWQGYSNYGYTF	TGTGCCAGCAGCCAAGAGTGGCAGGGCTACTCTAACTATGGCTACACCTTC
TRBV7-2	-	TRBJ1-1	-	CASNIQGDTEAFF	TGTGCCAGCAATATACAGGGAGACACTGAAGCTTTCTTT
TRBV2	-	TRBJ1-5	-	CASTSTGLDQPQHF	TGTGCCAGCACCTCCACAGGGTTAGATCAGCCCCAGCATTTT
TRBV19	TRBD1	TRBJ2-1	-	CASSIWTGSPPYNEQFF	TGTGCCAGTAGTATCTGGACAGGGTCTCCACCGTACAATGAGCAGTTCTTC
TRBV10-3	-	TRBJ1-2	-	CAISESTREISGYTF	TGTGCCATCAGTGAGTCGACGAGGGAGATCTCTGGCTACACCTTC
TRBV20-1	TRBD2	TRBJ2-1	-	CSASASGANNEQFF	TGCAGTGCTAGTGCTAGCGGGGCAAACAATGAGCAGTTCTTC
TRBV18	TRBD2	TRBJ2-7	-	CASSPPLAGGSYEQYF	TGTGCCAGCTCACCACCCCTAGCGGGGGGTTCCTACGAGCAGTACTTC
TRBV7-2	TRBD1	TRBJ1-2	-	CASSLDRQGPRGYTF	TGTGCCAGCAGCTTAGATCGACAGGGGCCTCGTGGCTACACCTTC